This entry concerns a single T cell receptor beta chain. The CDR3 sequence is 19 residues long. Trimming removed 1 base at V and 6 bases at J, with 26 bases between. CDR1 is LGHDT, CDR2 YNNKEL, per germline (reference sequence). Measured with immunoSEQ multiplex PCR; TCRdb has only the in-frame clones, and not every one. Of under 300,000 clones listed, around 90% are singletons. This record comes from a study of blood T cell repertoires in COVID-19. This TCR derives from a woman aged 40-49 years who had been exposed to COVID-19. Sequences were obtained from PBMCs or T cells enriched from blood (not recorded which). This chain links TRBV3-1 (or the pseudogene TRBV3-2) with TRBJ2-3, with TRBD1 as a possible D gene (5 bases). CDR3: CASSQVDGAGHVYPDTQYF. In DNA, the CDR3 is TGTGCCAGCAGCCAAGTGGATGGGGCCGGCCATGTATACCCCGATACGCAGTATTTT.